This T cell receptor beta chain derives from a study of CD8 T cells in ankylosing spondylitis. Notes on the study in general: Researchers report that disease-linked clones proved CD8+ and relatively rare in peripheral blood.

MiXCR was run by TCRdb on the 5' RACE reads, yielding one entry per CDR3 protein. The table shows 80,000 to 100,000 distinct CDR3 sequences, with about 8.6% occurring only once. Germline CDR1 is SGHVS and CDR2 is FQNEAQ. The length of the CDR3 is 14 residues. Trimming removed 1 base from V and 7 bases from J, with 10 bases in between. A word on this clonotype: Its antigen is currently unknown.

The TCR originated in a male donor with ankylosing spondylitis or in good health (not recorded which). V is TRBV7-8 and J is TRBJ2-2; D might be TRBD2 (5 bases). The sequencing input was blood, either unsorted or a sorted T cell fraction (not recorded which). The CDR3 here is CASSLVRGHGELFF. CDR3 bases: TGTGCCAGCAGCTTAGTACGAGGGCACGGGGAGCTGTTTTTT. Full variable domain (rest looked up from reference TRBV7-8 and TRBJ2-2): GAGVSQSPRYKVAKRGQDVALRCDPISGHVSLFWYQQALGQGPEFLTYFQNEAQLDKSGLPSDRFFAERPEGSVSTLKIQRTQQEDSAVYLCASSLVRGHGELFFGEGSRLTVL.